This T cell receptor (beta chain) was sequenced during a study of PD-1 blockade in mismatch repair-deficient tumors. Study as a whole: All were previously treated, progressing patients with some twelve mismatch repair-deficient cancer types.

The count of this clone is one. Its antigen remains unknown. Regarding the study as a whole: After pembrolizumab, tumor-resident clones rose rapidly, then generally contracted before radiologic responses.

The V gene's germline CDR1 is MNHNY and CDR2 SVGAGI (reference sequence). This CDR3 is built from 12 residues. The assay was immunoSEQ multiplex PCR, and TCRdb's table has in-frame clones only and misses some. The data show approximately 38,000 clones, with roughly 77% seen just once and 22% held by the top ten. PCR or immunohistochemistry showed mismatch repair deficiency in every enrolled patient. A few pembrolizumab responders had their TCRs sequenced. The gene calls are TRBV6-6 and TRBJ2-3; D is possibly TRBD2 (6 bases). This receptor was identified in an adult with mismatch repair-deficient cancer. Sequenced here: peripheral blood, sampled 4 weeks after starting pembrolizumab. As DNA, the CDR3 is TGTGCGGTTGGCGGGATTGAAGCTACGCAGTATTTT. Residues: CAVGGIEATQYF.